This is a list of T cell receptor beta chains from one sample in a study of OX40 agonist ivuxolimab in advanced cancers. TCRdb's copy holds only in-frame clones and misses some; the assay was immunoSEQ multiplex PCR. The sample records about 62,000 clones, about four fifths being singletons. The sample here was CD4+ or CD8+ T cells sorted from blood, taken in a trial of the OX40 agonist ivuxolimab. The source is an adult with an advanced solid tumor such as melanoma, head and neck, liver or kidney cancer. Each CDR3 is given with its conserved first and last residue. D genes are given only for firm matches. A clone size is listed for some rows: how often the clone was seen (once, few, many), or a class if it is expanded.

d_gene: NA
abundance: NA
j_gene: TRBJ1-3
v_gene: TRBV9
CDR3aa: CASSVLGAPSSGNTIYF
CDR3nt: TGTGCCAGCAGCGTGTTAGGGGCGCCGAGCTCTGGAAACACCATATATTTT

d_gene: NA
abundance: NA
j_gene: TRBJ1-2
v_gene: TRBV27
CDR3aa: CASSRGGINYGYTF
CDR3nt: TGTGCCAGCAGCCGCGGGGGGATTAACTATGGCTACACCTTC

d_gene: NA
abundance: NA
j_gene: TRBJ2-7
v_gene: TRBV18
CDR3aa: CASSPSEGAYEQYF
CDR3nt: TGTGCCAGCTCACCATCGGAGGGGGCCTACGAGCAGTACTTC

d_gene: TRBD2
abundance: NA
j_gene: TRBJ2-3
v_gene: TRBV7-8
CDR3aa: CASSSPGLVSDTQYF
CDR3nt: TGTGCCAGCAGCTCACCGGGACTAGTATCGGATACGCAGTATTTT

d_gene: NA
abundance: NA
j_gene: TRBJ2-6
v_gene: TRBV5-4
CDR3aa: CASSFYVGGLSGANVLTF
CDR3nt: TGTGCCAGCAGCTTTTACGTAGGGGGGTTATCTGGGGCCAACGTCCTGACTTTC

d_gene: NA
abundance: once
j_gene: TRBJ2-2
v_gene: TRBV7-2
CDR3aa: CASSLVGYSAGELFF
CDR3nt: TGTGCCAGCAGCTTAGTGGGATATAGCGCCGGGGAGCTGTTTTTT

d_gene: NA
abundance: NA
j_gene: TRBJ2-7
v_gene: TRBV4-1
CDR3aa: CASSQDRNYEQYF
CDR3nt: TGCGCCAGCAGCCAAGATAGAAACTACGAGCAGTACTTC

d_gene: NA
abundance: NA
j_gene: TRBJ2-7
v_gene: TRBV7-6
CDR3aa: CASSLGRASDEQYF
CDR3nt: TGTGCCAGCAGCTTAGGTAGGGCCTCTGACGAGCAGTACTTC

d_gene: NA
abundance: NA
j_gene: TRBJ2-1
v_gene: TRBV7-8
CDR3aa: CASSLFTGDNEQFF
CDR3nt: TGTGCCAGCAGCTTATTTACCGGGGACAATGAGCAGTTCTTC

d_gene: NA
abundance: NA
j_gene: TRBJ1-2
v_gene: TRBV19
CDR3aa: CASSRRVAYGYTF
CDR3nt: TGTGCCAGTAGTCGCAGGGTAGCCTATGGCTACACCTTC

d_gene: TRBD1
abundance: NA
j_gene: TRBJ1-1
v_gene: TRBV29-1
CDR3aa: CSVGGQGATEAFF
CDR3nt: TGCAGCGTTGGGGGACAGGGGGCTACTGAAGCTTTCTTT

d_gene: NA
abundance: NA
j_gene: TRBJ2-7
v_gene: TRBV19
CDR3aa: CASSPAGRGYEQYF
CDR3nt: TGTGCCAGTAGTCCCGCGGGGCGGGGCTACGAGCAGTACTTC

d_gene: NA
abundance: NA
j_gene: TRBJ2-5
v_gene: TRBV7-2
CDR3aa: CASSSPPRETQYF
CDR3nt: TGTGCCAGCAGCTCTCCCCCGCGGGAGACCCAGTACTTC

d_gene: NA
abundance: NA
j_gene: TRBJ2-7
v_gene: TRBV2
CDR3aa: CASSESEATPYEQYF
CDR3nt: TGTGCCAGCAGTGAAAGCGAGGCAACCCCCTACGAGCAGTACTTC

d_gene: NA
abundance: NA
j_gene: TRBJ1-2
v_gene: TRBV5-5
CDR3aa: CASSLATPSAGYTF
CDR3nt: TGTGCCAGCAGCTTGGCGACTCCGTCCGCTGGCTACACCTTC

d_gene: NA
abundance: NA
j_gene: TRBJ2-2
v_gene: TRBV4-3
CDR3aa: CASSQDLTRGRYTGELFF
CDR3nt: TGCGCCAGCAGCCAAGATCTTACGAGGGGAAGATACACCGGGGAGCTGTTTTTT

d_gene: NA
abundance: NA
j_gene: TRBJ2-1
v_gene: TRBV27
CDR3aa: CASTWASAYNEQFF
CDR3nt: TGTGCCAGCACCTGGGCTAGCGCCTACAATGAGCAGTTCTTC

d_gene: NA
abundance: NA
j_gene: TRBJ2-1
v_gene: TRBV5-5
CDR3aa: CASSFGLAMNEQFF
CDR3nt: TGTGCCAGCAGCTTCGGCCTAGCGATGAATGAGCAGTTCTTC

d_gene: TRBD2
abundance: NA
j_gene: TRBJ2-1
v_gene: TRBV7-2
CDR3aa: CASSLASGGAHNEQFF
CDR3nt: TGTGCCAGCAGCTTAGCTAGCGGGGGGGCCCACAATGAGCAGTTCTTC

d_gene: NA
abundance: NA
j_gene: TRBJ2-1
v_gene: TRBV7-2
CDR3aa: CASSAPRFSSYNEQFF
CDR3nt: TGTGCCAGCAGCGCCCCTAGATTCAGCTCCTACAATGAGCAGTTCTTC

d_gene: NA
abundance: NA
j_gene: TRBJ2-7
v_gene: TRBV11-3
CDR3aa: CASSLGQTYEQYF
CDR3nt: TGTGCCAGCAGCTTAGGACAGACCTACGAGCAGTACTTC

d_gene: NA
abundance: NA
j_gene: TRBJ1-5
v_gene: TRBV7-2
CDR3aa: CASSLVAGSDQPQHF
CDR3nt: TGTGCCAGCAGCTTAGTGGCGGGGTCGGATCAGCCCCAGCATTTT

d_gene: TRBD1
abundance: NA
j_gene: TRBJ1-4
v_gene: TRBV7-8
CDR3aa: CASSPTGAGGEKLFF
CDR3nt: TGTGCCAGCAGCCCAACAGGGGCTGGGGGTGAAAAACTGTTTTTT

d_gene: TRBD2
abundance: once
j_gene: TRBJ2-3
v_gene: TRBV28
CDR3aa: CASSLGGLAGVRTDTQYF
CDR3nt: TGTGCCAGCAGTTTAGGGGGACTAGCGGGAGTAAGAACAGATACGCAGTATTTT

d_gene: NA
abundance: NA
j_gene: TRBJ2-5
v_gene: TRBV7-8
CDR3aa: CASSEKGGETQYF
CDR3nt: TGTGCCAGCAGCGAAAAAGGGGGGGAGACCCAGTACTTC

d_gene: TRBD1
abundance: NA
j_gene: TRBJ2-7
v_gene: TRBV27
CDR3aa: CASSLSKTGGEYEQYF
CDR3nt: TGTGCCAGCAGTTTATCCAAGACAGGGGGCGAATACGAGCAGTACTTC

d_gene: NA
abundance: NA
j_gene: TRBJ2-5
v_gene: TRBV27
CDR3aa: CASSTRDRQETQYF
CDR3nt: TGTGCCAGCAGTACGCGGGACAGACAAGAGACCCAGTACTTC

d_gene: NA
abundance: few
j_gene: TRBJ2-1
v_gene: TRBV5-1
CDR3aa: CASSELQGISYNEQFF
CDR3nt: TGCGCCAGCAGCGAGTTACAGGGCATCTCCTACAATGAGCAGTTCTTC

d_gene: NA
abundance: NA
j_gene: TRBJ1-1
v_gene: TRBV28
CDR3aa: CASSYRVDEAFF
CDR3nt: TGTGCCAGCAGCTACAGGGTGGATGAAGCTTTCTTT

d_gene: NA
abundance: NA
j_gene: TRBJ1-1
v_gene: TRBV7-3
CDR3aa: CASSLNPGTEAFF
CDR3nt: TGTGCCAGCAGCTTAAATCCGGGCACTGAAGCTTTCTTT

d_gene: NA
abundance: NA
j_gene: TRBJ2-1
v_gene: TRBV5-6
CDR3aa: CASSGDGSNEQFF
CDR3nt: TGTGCCAGCAGCGGCGACGGGAGCAATGAGCAGTTCTTC

d_gene: NA
abundance: NA
j_gene: TRBJ1-1
v_gene: TRBV5-6
CDR3aa: CASSVYRRRQGNTEAFF
CDR3nt: TGTGCCAGCAGCGTGTACAGGAGGCGACAAGGGAACACTGAAGCTTTCTTT

d_gene: NA
abundance: NA
j_gene: TRBJ1-3
v_gene: TRBV25-1
CDR3aa: CASSDLATGGSGNTIYF
CDR3nt: TGTGCCAGCAGTGATCTGGCCACGGGGGGCAGTGGAAACACCATATATTTT

d_gene: TRBD1
abundance: NA
j_gene: TRBJ2-7
v_gene: TRBV4-1
CDR3aa: CASSHSTGVYEQYF
CDR3nt: TGCGCCAGCAGCCATAGTACAGGGGTCTACGAGCAGTACTTC

d_gene: NA
abundance: NA
j_gene: TRBJ2-1
v_gene: TRBV27
CDR3aa: CASSLGSTRDYNEQFF
CDR3nt: TGTGCCAGCAGTTTGGGGAGCACTAGGGACTACAATGAGCAGTTCTTC

d_gene: NA
abundance: many
j_gene: TRBJ2-7
v_gene: TRBV2
CDR3aa: CASTRQDSYEQYF
CDR3nt: TGTGCCAGCACACGACAGGATTCCTACGAGCAGTACTTC

d_gene: TRBD1
abundance: few
j_gene: TRBJ2-7
v_gene: TRBV27
CDR3aa: CASSSGTGPYEQYF
CDR3nt: TGTGCCAGCAGTTCAGGGACAGGGCCCTACGAGCAGTACTTC

d_gene: NA
abundance: NA
j_gene: TRBJ2-1
v_gene: TRBV7-9
CDR3aa: CASSLDPFRGHHEQFF
CDR3nt: TGTGCCAGCAGCCTAGATCCTTTCCGGGGCCACCATGAGCAGTTCTTC

d_gene: TRBD1
abundance: NA
j_gene: TRBJ2-6
v_gene: TRBV27
CDR3aa: CASSLRPGQGKSGANVLTF
CDR3nt: TGTGCCAGCAGTCTGCGCCCGGGACAGGGGAAATCTGGGGCCAACGTCCTGACTTTC

d_gene: NA
abundance: NA
j_gene: TRBJ2-1
v_gene: TRBV5-6
CDR3aa: CASSRGQTHYNEQFF
CDR3nt: TGTGCCAGCAGCAGAGGACAGACGCACTACAATGAGCAGTTCTTC

d_gene: TRBD2
abundance: few
j_gene: TRBJ2-7
v_gene: TRBV30
CDR3aa: CAWSARLAGESEQYF
CDR3nt: TGTGCCTGGAGTGCCAGACTAGCGGGAGAAAGCGAGCAGTACTTC

d_gene: NA
abundance: NA
j_gene: TRBJ1-6
v_gene: TRBV5-8
CDR3aa: CASSLDPTPLHF
CDR3nt: TGTGCCAGCAGCTTGGACCCGACACCCCTCCACTTT

d_gene: NA
abundance: NA
j_gene: TRBJ2-7
v_gene: TRBV21-1
CDR3aa: CASSSKHGQGKGEQYF
CDR3nt: TGTGCCAGCAGCAGTAAACACGGACAGGGGAAAGGCGAGCAGTACTTC

d_gene: TRBD1
abundance: NA
j_gene: TRBJ2-7
v_gene: TRBV18
CDR3aa: CASSPGQVSYEQYF
CDR3nt: TGTGCCAGCTCACCGGGACAGGTCTCCTACGAGCAGTACTTC

d_gene: NA
abundance: NA
j_gene: TRBJ2-7
v_gene: TRBV6-5
CDR3aa: CASSYSFTGEQYF
CDR3nt: TGTGCCAGCAGTTACTCATTTACGGGCGAGCAGTACTTC